The present TCR beta chain was sequenced within a study of blood T cell repertoires in COVID-19. Study at large: Nucleic acid was either cDNA or gDNA, and it came from T cells, B-cell-depleted T cells, or PBMCs.

As handled by the study authors: Amplification from reference gene primers served as the basis for estimated nucleated cell counts. Libraries were prepared by immunoSEQ multiplex PCR; TCRdb keeps only in-frame clonotypes and omits some of them. V and J calls and clone size are those listed in that table; D and trimming were worked out from the DNA. The repertoire holds 190,000 or so clones, 90% seen once, with about 0.58% in the top ten. Sequencing was done on a sample of peripheral blood. This clonotype was obtained from a man in his fifties or sixties with acute or convalescent COVID-19.

The CDR3 loop is CASTKTGSTDTQYF. CDR3 bases: TGTGCCAGTACCAAGACGGGTAGCACAGATACGCAGTATTTT. The chain couples TRBV19 to TRBJ2-3; no clear D gene. Germline V lookup: CDR1 LNHDA, CDR2 SQIVND (reference sequence). This CDR3 spans 14 amino acids. Trimming removed 7 bases from V and 0 bases from J, with 11 bases in between. The variable domain in full, with the rest retrieved from reference TRBV19 and TRBJ2-3, is DGGITQSPKYLFRKEGQNVTLSCEQNLNHDAMYWYRQDPGQGLRLIYYSQIVNDFQKGDIAEGYSVSREKKESFPLTVTSAQKNPTAFYLCASTKTGSTDTQYFGPGTRLTVL.